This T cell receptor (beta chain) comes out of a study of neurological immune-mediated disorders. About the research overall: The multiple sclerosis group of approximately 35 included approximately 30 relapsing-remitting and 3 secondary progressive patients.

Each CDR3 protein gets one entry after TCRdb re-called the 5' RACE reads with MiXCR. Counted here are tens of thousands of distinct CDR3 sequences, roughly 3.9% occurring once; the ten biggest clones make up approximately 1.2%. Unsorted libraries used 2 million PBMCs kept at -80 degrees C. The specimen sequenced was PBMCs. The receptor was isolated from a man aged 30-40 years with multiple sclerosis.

CDR3 residues: CASSSAGGADTQYF. CDR3 nucleotide sequence: TGTGCCAGCAGCTCAGCGGGGGGGGCAGATACGCAGTATTTT. The rearrangement uses TRBV12-3 or TRBV12-4 and TRBJ2-3; 10 bases are a match to TRBD2. V shed 6 bases and J 4 bases; nucleotides not matched to a gene: 4. The CDR3 runs 14 residues.